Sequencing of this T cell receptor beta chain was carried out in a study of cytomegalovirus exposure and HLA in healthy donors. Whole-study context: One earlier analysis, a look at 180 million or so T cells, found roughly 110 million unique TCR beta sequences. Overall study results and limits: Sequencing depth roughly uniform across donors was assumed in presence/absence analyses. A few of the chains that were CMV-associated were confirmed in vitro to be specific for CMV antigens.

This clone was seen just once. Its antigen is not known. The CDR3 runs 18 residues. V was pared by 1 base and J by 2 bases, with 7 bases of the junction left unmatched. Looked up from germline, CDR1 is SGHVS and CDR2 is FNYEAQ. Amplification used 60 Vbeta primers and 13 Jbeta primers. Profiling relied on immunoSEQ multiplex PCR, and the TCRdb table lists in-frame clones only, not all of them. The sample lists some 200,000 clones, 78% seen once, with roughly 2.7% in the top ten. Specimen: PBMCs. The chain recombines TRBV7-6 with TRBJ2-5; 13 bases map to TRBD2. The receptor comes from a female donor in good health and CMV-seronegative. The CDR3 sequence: CASSLELAGGPGQETQYF. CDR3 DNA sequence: TGTGCCAGCAGCTTAGAACTAGCGGGAGGGCCGGGGCAAGAGACCCAGTACTTC.